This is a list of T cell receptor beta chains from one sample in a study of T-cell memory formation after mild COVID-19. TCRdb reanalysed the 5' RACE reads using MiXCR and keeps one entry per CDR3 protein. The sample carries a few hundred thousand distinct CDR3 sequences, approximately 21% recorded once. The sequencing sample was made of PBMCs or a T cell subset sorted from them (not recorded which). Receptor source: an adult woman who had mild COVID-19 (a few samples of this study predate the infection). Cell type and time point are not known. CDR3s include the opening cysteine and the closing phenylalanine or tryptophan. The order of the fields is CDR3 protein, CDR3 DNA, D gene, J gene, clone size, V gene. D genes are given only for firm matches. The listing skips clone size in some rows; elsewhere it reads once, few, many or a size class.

cdr3_aa: CASSLRLAGAETQYF
cdr3_nt: TGTGCCAGCAGCCTGAGACTAGCGGGAGCTGAGACCCAGTACTTC
d_call: TRBD2
j_call: TRBJ2-5
clone_size: few
v_call: TRBV7-9

cdr3_aa: CATSDSTSGRLGLYNEQFF
cdr3_nt: TGTGCCACCAGTGATTCAACTAGCGGGAGATTGGGATTATACAATGAGCAGTTCTTC
d_call: TRBD2
j_call: TRBJ2-1
clone_size: .
v_call: TRBV24-1

cdr3_aa: CASSLDRSSGSRSTQYF
cdr3_nt: TGTGCCAGCAGCTTAGATAGGTCTAGCGGGAGTAGAAGTACGCAGTATTTT
d_call: TRBD2
j_call: TRBJ2-3
clone_size: .
v_call: TRBV11-3

cdr3_aa: CASSLKGLGYEQYF
cdr3_nt: TGTGCCAGCAGCTTAAAGGGCCTCGGCTACGAGCAGTACTTC
d_call: .
j_call: TRBJ2-7
clone_size: few
v_call: TRBV7-9

cdr3_aa: CASSPSRGRTEAFF
cdr3_nt: TGTGCCAGCAGCCCCTCGCGGGGGAGGACTGAAGCTTTCTTT
d_call: .
j_call: TRBJ1-1
clone_size: few
v_call: TRBV11-3

cdr3_aa: CASSFRGAFQETQYF
cdr3_nt: TGCGCCAGCAGCTTCCGGGGGGCGTTCCAAGAGACCCAGTACTTC
d_call: .
j_call: TRBJ2-5
clone_size: few
v_call: TRBV5-1

cdr3_aa: CASSLNSGGSYEQYF
cdr3_nt: TGTGCCAGCAGCTTAAATAGCGGGGGTTCCTACGAGCAGTACTTC
d_call: TRBD2
j_call: TRBJ2-7
clone_size: .
v_call: TRBV7-6

cdr3_aa: CAWSVSIETQYF
cdr3_nt: TGTGCCTGGAGTGTTAGCATAGAGACCCAGTACTTC
d_call: .
j_call: TRBJ2-5
clone_size: .
v_call: TRBV30

cdr3_aa: CASSSDVYEQYF
cdr3_nt: TGCGCCAGCAGCTCGGATGTCTACGAGCAGTACTTC
d_call: .
j_call: TRBJ2-7
clone_size: .
v_call: TRBV5-1

cdr3_aa: CASSFPYRVSGRDPLGYEQYF
cdr3_nt: TGTGCCAGCAGTTTCCCCTACCGGGTTAGCGGGAGGGACCCTCTAGGGTACGAGCAGTACTTC
d_call: TRBD2
j_call: TRBJ2-7
clone_size: few
v_call: TRBV12-3/TRBV12-4

cdr3_aa: CAWSFQDNTEAFF
cdr3_nt: TGTGCCTGGAGTTTCCAAGACAACACTGAAGCTTTCTTT
d_call: .
j_call: TRBJ1-1
clone_size: .
v_call: TRBV30

cdr3_aa: CASRWREGPYNEQFF
cdr3_nt: TGTGCCAGTAGATGGCGGGAGGGGCCCTACAATGAGCAGTTCTTC
d_call: TRBD2
j_call: TRBJ2-1
clone_size: .
v_call: TRBV19

cdr3_aa: CASSWTGVRETQYF
cdr3_nt: TGTGCCAGCAGCTGGACAGGGGTTCGAGAGACCCAGTACTTC
d_call: TRBD1
j_call: TRBJ2-5
clone_size: .
v_call: TRBV7-3

cdr3_aa: CASSQGLADTQYF
cdr3_nt: TGTGCCAGCAGCCAAGGACTAGCAGATACGCAGTATTTT
d_call: TRBD2
j_call: TRBJ2-3
clone_size: many
v_call: TRBV7-2

cdr3_aa: CASSIQNTEAFF
cdr3_nt: TGTGCCAGCAGTATACAGAACACTGAAGCTTTCTTT
d_call: .
j_call: TRBJ1-1
clone_size: .
v_call: TRBV5-6

cdr3_aa: CATGSFNGEQYF
cdr3_nt: TGTGCCACGGGGTCGTTCAACGGCGAGCAGTACTTC
d_call: .
j_call: TRBJ2-7
clone_size: .
v_call: TRBV24-1

cdr3_aa: CASSSTANSYNEQFF
cdr3_nt: TGCGCCAGCAGCTCGACTGCTAACTCCTACAATGAGCAGTTCTTC
d_call: .
j_call: TRBJ2-1
clone_size: .
v_call: TRBV5-1

cdr3_aa: CASSLVESTEAFF
cdr3_nt: TGTGCCAGCAGCTTAGTTGAGAGCACTGAAGCTTTCTTT
d_call: .
j_call: TRBJ1-1
clone_size: .
v_call: TRBV7-2

cdr3_aa: CSVIGQMNTEAFF
cdr3_nt: TGCAGCGTAATTGGACAGATGAACACTGAAGCTTTCTTT
d_call: .
j_call: TRBJ1-1
clone_size: once
v_call: TRBV29-1

cdr3_aa: CASSLGTNPSYNEQFF
cdr3_nt: TGTGCCAGCAGTTTAGGGACTAACCCTTCCTACAATGAGCAGTTCTTC
d_call: TRBD2
j_call: TRBJ2-1
clone_size: few
v_call: TRBV27

cdr3_aa: CASSFRGRTYGYTF
cdr3_nt: TGTGCCAGCAGCTTTAGGGGGCGCACCTATGGCTACACCTTC
d_call: TRBD1
j_call: TRBJ1-2
clone_size: few
v_call: TRBV6-5

cdr3_aa: CASKLQGDFTDTQYF
cdr3_nt: TGCGCCAGCAAACTACAGGGGGACTTCACAGATACGCAGTATTTT
d_call: TRBD1
j_call: TRBJ2-3
clone_size: .
v_call: TRBV5-1

cdr3_aa: CASSPPLGTDTQYF
cdr3_nt: TGCGCCAGCAGCCCGCCACTAGGCACAGATACGCAGTATTTT
d_call: .
j_call: TRBJ2-3
clone_size: .
v_call: TRBV5-1

cdr3_aa: CASSDQSSSYNEQFF
cdr3_nt: TGTGCCAGCAGTGACCAATCCAGCTCCTACAATGAGCAGTTCTTC
d_call: .
j_call: TRBJ2-1
clone_size: .
v_call: TRBV2

cdr3_aa: CASSPGTGFHLSYNEQFF
cdr3_nt: TGTGCCAGCAGCCCCGGGACAGGTTTTCACCTTTCCTACAATGAGCAGTTCTTC
d_call: TRBD1
j_call: TRBJ2-1
clone_size: .
v_call: TRBV6-6

cdr3_aa: CASRRDTTLNTEAFF
cdr3_nt: TGTGCCAGCAGGAGAGACACAACTTTGAACACTGAAGCTTTCTTT
d_call: .
j_call: TRBJ1-1
clone_size: few
v_call: TRBV5-5

cdr3_aa: CASSLARPVGQPQHF
cdr3_nt: TGTGCCAGCAGTTTAGCAAGGCCCGTAGGGCAGCCCCAGCATTTT
d_call: .
j_call: TRBJ1-5
clone_size: few
v_call: TRBV12-3/TRBV12-4

cdr3_aa: CASMNLARTGKNTEAFF
cdr3_nt: TGTGCCAGCATGAATCTCGCCCGGACAGGGAAGAACACTGAAGCTTTCTTT
d_call: TRBD1
j_call: TRBJ1-1
clone_size: .
v_call: TRBV6-5

cdr3_aa: CASSQGSVSSYEQYF
cdr3_nt: TGCGCCAGCAGCCAAGGGAGCGTGAGCTCCTACGAGCAGTACTTC
d_call: .
j_call: TRBJ2-7
clone_size: few
v_call: TRBV4-1

cdr3_aa: CASSLREGPGANVLTF
cdr3_nt: TGTGCCAGCAGTTTAAGGGAGGGGCCTGGGGCCAACGTCCTGACTTTC
d_call: TRBD2
j_call: TRBJ2-6
clone_size: once
v_call: TRBV27

cdr3_aa: CASSLLLTSGRGVNEQFF
cdr3_nt: TGTGCCAGCAGCTTGCTCTTGACTAGCGGGAGAGGTGTCAATGAGCAGTTCTTC
d_call: TRBD2
j_call: TRBJ2-1
clone_size: few
v_call: TRBV5-6

cdr3_aa: CASSEANLNTEAFF
cdr3_nt: TGTGCCAGCAGTGAAGCGAACCTAAACACTGAAGCTTTCTTT
d_call: .
j_call: TRBJ1-1
clone_size: .
v_call: TRBV6-1

cdr3_aa: CATRKGGSRGETQYF
cdr3_nt: TGTGCCACCAGGAAAGGCGGGAGCCGGGGAGAGACCCAGTACTTC
d_call: TRBD2
j_call: TRBJ2-5
clone_size: .
v_call: TRBV24-1

cdr3_aa: CASRASSVETQYF
cdr3_nt: TGTGCCAGTAGGGCTAGCTCAGTAGAGACCCAGTACTTC
d_call: .
j_call: TRBJ2-5
clone_size: few
v_call: TRBV19

cdr3_aa: CSARAPSISEAFF
cdr3_nt: TGCAGTGCTAGAGCGCCTTCCATTTCTGAAGCTTTCTTT
d_call: .
j_call: TRBJ1-1
clone_size: few
v_call: TRBV20-1

cdr3_aa: CASSPVAGVPEQYF
cdr3_nt: TGTGCCAGCAGCCCCGTAGCGGGAGTGCCCGAGCAGTACTTC
d_call: TRBD2
j_call: TRBJ2-7
clone_size: many
v_call: TRBV7-9

cdr3_aa: CASSLEVRDTQYF
cdr3_nt: TGTGCCAGCAGCTTGGAGGTCAGGGATACGCAGTATTTT
d_call: .
j_call: TRBJ2-3
clone_size: many
v_call: TRBV5-5